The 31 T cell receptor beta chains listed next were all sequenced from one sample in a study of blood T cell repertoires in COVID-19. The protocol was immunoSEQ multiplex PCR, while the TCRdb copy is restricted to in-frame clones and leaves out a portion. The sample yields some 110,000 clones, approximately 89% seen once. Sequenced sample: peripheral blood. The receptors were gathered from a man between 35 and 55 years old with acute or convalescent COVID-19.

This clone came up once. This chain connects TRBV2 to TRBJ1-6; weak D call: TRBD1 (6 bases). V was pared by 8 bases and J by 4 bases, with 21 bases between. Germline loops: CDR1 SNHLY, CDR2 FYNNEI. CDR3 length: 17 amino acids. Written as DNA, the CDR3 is TGTGCCAGCGGGGGCCGAAGCGGCAGAATATATAATTCACCCCTCCACTTT. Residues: CASGGRSGRIYNSPLHF. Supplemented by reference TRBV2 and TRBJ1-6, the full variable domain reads EPEVTQTPSHQVTQMGQEVILRCVPISNHLYFYWYRQILGQKVEFLVSFYNNEISEKSEIFDDQFSVERPDGSNFTLKIRSTKLEDSAMYFCASGGRSGRIYNSPLHFGNGTRLTVT.

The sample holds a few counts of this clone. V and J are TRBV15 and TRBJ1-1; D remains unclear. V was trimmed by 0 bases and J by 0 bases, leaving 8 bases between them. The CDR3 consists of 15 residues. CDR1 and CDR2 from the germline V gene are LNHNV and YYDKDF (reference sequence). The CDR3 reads CATSRDPGMNTEAFF. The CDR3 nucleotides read TGTGCCACCAGCAGAGATCCGGGGATGAACACTGAAGCTTTCTTT.

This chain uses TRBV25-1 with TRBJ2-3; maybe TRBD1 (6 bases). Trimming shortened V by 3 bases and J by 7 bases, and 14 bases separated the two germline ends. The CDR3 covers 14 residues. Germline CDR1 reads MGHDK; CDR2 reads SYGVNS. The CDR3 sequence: CASSDPGHLNTQYF. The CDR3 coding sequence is TGTGCCAGCAGTGACCCGGGACATCTCAATACGCAGTATTTT.

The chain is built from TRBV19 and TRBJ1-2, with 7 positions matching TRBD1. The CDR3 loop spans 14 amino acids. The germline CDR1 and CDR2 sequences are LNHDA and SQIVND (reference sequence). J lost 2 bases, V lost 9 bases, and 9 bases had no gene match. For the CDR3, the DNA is TGTGCCAGCGAAGACAGGGTCCCCAACTATGGCTACACCTTC. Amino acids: CASEDRVPNYGYTF. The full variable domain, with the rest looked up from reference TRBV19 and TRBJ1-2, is DGGITQSPKYLFRKEGQNVTLSCEQNLNHDAMYWYRQDPGQGLRLIYYSQIVNDFQKGDIAEGYSVSREKKESFPLTVTSAQKNPTAFYLCASEDRVPNYGYTFGSGTRLTVV.

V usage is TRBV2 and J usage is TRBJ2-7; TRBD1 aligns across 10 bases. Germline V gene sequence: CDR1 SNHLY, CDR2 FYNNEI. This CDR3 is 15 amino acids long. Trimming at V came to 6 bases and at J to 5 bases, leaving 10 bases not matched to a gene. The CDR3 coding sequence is TGTGCCAGCAGCGAAAAGTCCGGGACAGGGGACGAGCAGTACTTC. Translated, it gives CASSEKSGTGDEQYF.

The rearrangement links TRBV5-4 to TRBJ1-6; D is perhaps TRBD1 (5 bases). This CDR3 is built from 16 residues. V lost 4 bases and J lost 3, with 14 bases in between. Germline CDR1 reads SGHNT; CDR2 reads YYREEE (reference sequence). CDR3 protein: CASSTTGSGYNSPLHF. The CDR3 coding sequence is TGTGCCAGCAGCACAACAGGATCTGGCTATAATTCACCCCTCCACTTT.

CDR3 sequence: CASSFRTGNYGYTF. The DNA for the CDR3 is TGTGCCAGCAGCTTCCGGACAGGGAACTATGGCTACACCTTC. The chain joins TRBV5-8 to TRBJ1-2; 8 bases match TRBD1. V lost 2 bases to trimming and J lost 2 bases; unmatched junction nucleotides: 2. This CDR3 has 14 amino acids. The V gene's germline CDR1 is SGHTS and CDR2 YDEGEE.

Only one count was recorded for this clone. The CDR3 bases are TGCGCCAGCAGCCAAGATCGGCAGGTGAATGAAAAACTGTTTTTT. Protein: CASSQDRQVNEKLFF. This rearrangement joins TRBV4-1 to TRBJ1-4; D remains unclear. Trimming removed 0 bases at V and 5 bases at J, with 10 bases between. The germline V gene encodes CDR1 MGHRA and CDR2 YSYEKL. This CDR3 spans 15 amino acids.

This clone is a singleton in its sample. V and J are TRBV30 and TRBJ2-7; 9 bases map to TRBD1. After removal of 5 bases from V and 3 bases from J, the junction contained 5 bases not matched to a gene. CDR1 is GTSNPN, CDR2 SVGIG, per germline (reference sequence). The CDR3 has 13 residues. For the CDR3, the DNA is TGTGCCTGGGAGACAGGGGGAATCTACGAGCAGTACTTC. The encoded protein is CAWETGGIYEQYF.

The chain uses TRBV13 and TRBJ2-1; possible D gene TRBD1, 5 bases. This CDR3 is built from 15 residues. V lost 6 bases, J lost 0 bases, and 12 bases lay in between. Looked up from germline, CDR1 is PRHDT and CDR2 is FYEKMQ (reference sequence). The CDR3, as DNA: TGTGCCAGCAGTTCGGACACCCGCTCCTACAATGAGCAGTTCTTC. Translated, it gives CASSSDTRSYNEQFF.

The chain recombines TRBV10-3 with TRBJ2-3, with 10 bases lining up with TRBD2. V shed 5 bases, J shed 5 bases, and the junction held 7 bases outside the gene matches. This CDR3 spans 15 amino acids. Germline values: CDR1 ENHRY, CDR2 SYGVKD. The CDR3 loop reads CAISKTSGAGDTQYF. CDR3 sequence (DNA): TGTGCCATCAGTAAAACTAGCGGGGCTGGAGATACGCAGTATTTT.

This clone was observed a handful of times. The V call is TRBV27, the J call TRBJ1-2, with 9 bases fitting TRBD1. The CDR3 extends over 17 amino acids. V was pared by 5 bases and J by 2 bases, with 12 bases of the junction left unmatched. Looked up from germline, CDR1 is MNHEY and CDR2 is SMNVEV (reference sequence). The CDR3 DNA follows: TGTGCCAGCAGTCCCCGGACAGGGGCGTACGCAAACTATGGCTACACCTTC. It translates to CASSPRTGAYANYGYTF.

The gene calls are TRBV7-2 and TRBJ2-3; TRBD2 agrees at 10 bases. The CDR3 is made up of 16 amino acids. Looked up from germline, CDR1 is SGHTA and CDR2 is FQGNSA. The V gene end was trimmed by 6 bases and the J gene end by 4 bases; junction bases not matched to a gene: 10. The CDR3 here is CASRESGGAFSDTQYF. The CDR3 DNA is TGTGCCAGCAGAGAAAGCGGGGGGGCCTTTTCAGATACGCAGTATTTT.

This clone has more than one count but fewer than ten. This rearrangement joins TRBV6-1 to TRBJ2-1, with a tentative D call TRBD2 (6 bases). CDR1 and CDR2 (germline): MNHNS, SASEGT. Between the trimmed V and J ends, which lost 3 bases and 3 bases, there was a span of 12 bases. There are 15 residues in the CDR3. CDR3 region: CASSDTVAVYNEQFF. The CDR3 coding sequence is TGTGCCAGCAGTGACACTGTAGCGGTCTACAATGAGCAGTTCTTC.

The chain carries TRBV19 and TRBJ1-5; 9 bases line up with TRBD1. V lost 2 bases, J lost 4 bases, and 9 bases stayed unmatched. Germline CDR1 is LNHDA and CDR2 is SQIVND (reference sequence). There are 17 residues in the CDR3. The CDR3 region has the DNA TGTGCCAGTAGTATAAAACAGGGGGCTCCTGCAAATCAGCCCCAGCATTTT. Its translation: CASSIKQGAPANQPQHF. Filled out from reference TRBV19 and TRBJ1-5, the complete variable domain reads DGGITQSPKYLFRKEGQNVTLSCEQNLNHDAMYWYRQDPGQGLRLIYYSQIVNDFQKGDIAEGYSVSREKKESFPLTVTSAQKNPTAFYLCASSIKQGAPANQPQHFGDGTRLSIL.

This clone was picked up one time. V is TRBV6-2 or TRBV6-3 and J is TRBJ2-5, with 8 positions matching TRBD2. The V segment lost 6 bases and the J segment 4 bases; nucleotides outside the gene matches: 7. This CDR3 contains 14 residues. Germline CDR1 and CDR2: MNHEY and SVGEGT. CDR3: CASSPRGGRETQYF. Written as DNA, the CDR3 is TGTGCCAGCAGCCCCCGCGGGGGGAGAGAGACCCAGTACTTC.

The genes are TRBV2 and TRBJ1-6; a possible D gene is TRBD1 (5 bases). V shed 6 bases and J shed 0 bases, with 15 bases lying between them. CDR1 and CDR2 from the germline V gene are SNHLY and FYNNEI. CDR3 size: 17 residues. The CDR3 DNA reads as TGTGCCAGCAGCGACGAGGGACTCCACTCCTATAATTCACCCCTCCACTTT. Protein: CASSDEGLHSYNSPLHF.

CDR3 loop: CASSYNTAVVTDTQYF. In DNA form, the CDR3 reads TGTGCCAGCAGTTACAATACGGCGGTGGTCACAGATACGCAGTATTTT. This chain joins TRBV6-6 and TRBJ2-3; D unclear. This CDR3 contains 16 residues. Germline CDR1 and CDR2: MNHNY and SVGAGI (reference sequence). The germline V and J ends were trimmed by 2 bases and 2 bases, with 14 bases remaining between them.

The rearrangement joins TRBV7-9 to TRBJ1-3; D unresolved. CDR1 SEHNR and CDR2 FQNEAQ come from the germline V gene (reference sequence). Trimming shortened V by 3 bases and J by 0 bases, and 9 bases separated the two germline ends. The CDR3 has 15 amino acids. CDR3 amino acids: CASSLRQASGNTIYF. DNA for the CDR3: TGTGCCAGCAGCTTGCGACAAGCCTCTGGAAACACCATATATTTT.

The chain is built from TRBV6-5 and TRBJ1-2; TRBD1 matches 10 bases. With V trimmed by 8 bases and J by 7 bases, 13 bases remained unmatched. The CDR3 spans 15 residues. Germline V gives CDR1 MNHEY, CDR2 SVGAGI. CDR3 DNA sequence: TGTGCCAGCCGTAGAACCCGACAGGGGGCGTTTGGCTACACCTTC. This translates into CASRRTRQGAFGYTF.

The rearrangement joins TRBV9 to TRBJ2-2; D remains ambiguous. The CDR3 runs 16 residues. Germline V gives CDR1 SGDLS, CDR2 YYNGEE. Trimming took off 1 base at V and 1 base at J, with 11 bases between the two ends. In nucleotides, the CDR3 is TGTGCCAGCAGCGTACCCGGGTACCTGAACACCGGGGAGCTGTTTTTT. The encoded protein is CASSVPGYLNTGELFF. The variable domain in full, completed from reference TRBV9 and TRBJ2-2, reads DSGVTQTPKHLITATGQRVTLRCSPRSGDLSVYWYQQSLDQGLQFLIQYYNGEERAKGNILERFSAQQFPDLHSELNLSSLELGDSALYFCASSVPGYLNTGELFFGEGSRLTVL.

In nucleotides, the CDR3 is TGTGCCAGCAGTGTCACCCGGGAGAGGCTTTATAGCAATCAGCCCCAGCATTTT. Encoded protein: CASSVTRERLYSNQPQHF. The gene calls are TRBV6-1 and TRBJ1-5; D not resolved. V was shortened by 4 bases and J by 0 bases, with 19 bases between the two germline ends. This CDR3 contains 18 residues. CDR1 is MNHNS, CDR2 SASEGT, per germline.

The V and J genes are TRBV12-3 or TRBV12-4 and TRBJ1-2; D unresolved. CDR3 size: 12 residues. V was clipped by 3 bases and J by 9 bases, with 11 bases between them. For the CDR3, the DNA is TGTGCCAGCAGTTTCGGCCAGGCCCGCTACACCTTC. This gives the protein CASSFGQARYTF.

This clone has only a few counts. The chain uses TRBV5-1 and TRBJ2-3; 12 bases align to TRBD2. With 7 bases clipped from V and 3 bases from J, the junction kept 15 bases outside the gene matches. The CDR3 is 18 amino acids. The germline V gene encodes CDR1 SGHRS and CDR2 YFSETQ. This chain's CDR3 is CASGETSGRVVGTDTQYF. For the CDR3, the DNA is TGCGCCAGCGGGGAGACTAGCGGGAGAGTTGTGGGGACAGATACGCAGTATTTT.

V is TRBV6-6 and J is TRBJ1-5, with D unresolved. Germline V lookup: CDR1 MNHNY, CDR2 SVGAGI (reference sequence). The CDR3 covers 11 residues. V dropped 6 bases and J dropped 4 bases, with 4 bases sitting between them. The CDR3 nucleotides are TGTGCCAGCAGCCCAAATCAGCCCCAGCATTTT. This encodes CASSPNQPQHF.

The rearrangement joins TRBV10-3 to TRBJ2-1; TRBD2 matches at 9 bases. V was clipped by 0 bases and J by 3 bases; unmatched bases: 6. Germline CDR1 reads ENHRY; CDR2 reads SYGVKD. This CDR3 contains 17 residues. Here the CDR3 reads CAISESMGLANYNEQFF. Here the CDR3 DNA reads TGTGCCATCAGTGAGTCGATGGGACTAGCCAACTACAATGAGCAGTTCTTC.

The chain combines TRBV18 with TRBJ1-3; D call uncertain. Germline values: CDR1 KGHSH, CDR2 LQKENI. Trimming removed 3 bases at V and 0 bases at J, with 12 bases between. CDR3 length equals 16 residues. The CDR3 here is CASSPRSQNSGNTIYF. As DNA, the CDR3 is TGTGCCAGCTCACCCAGATCGCAGAACTCTGGAAACACCATATATTTT.

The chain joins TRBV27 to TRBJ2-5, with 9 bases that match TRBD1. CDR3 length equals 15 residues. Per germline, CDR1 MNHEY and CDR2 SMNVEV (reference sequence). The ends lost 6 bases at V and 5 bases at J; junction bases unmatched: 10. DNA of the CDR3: TGTGCCAGCAGGACGACAGGGGGGTATCGGGAGACCCAGTACTTC. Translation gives CASRTTGGYRETQYF.

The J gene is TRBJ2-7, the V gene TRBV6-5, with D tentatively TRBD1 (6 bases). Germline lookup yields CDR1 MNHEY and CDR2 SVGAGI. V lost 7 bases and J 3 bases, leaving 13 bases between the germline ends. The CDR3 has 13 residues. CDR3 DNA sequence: TGTGCCAGCAAGGCCGGACAGCACTACGAGCAGTACTTC. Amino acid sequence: CASKAGQHYEQYF.

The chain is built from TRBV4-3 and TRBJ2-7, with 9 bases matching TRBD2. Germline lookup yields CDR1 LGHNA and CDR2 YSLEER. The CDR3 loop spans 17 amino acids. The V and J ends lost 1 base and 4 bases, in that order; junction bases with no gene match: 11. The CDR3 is CASSQVGAQRGVYEQYF. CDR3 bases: TGCGCCAGCAGCCAAGTAGGGGCCCAGCGGGGGGTGTACGAGCAGTACTTC.

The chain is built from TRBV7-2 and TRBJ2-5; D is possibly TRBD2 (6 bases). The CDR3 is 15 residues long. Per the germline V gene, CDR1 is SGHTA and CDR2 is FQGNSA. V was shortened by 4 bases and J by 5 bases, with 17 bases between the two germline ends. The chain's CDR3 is CASSSLFGGWETQYF. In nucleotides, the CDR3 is TGTGCCAGCAGCTCCCTTTTCGGGGGTTGGGAGACCCAGTACTTC.